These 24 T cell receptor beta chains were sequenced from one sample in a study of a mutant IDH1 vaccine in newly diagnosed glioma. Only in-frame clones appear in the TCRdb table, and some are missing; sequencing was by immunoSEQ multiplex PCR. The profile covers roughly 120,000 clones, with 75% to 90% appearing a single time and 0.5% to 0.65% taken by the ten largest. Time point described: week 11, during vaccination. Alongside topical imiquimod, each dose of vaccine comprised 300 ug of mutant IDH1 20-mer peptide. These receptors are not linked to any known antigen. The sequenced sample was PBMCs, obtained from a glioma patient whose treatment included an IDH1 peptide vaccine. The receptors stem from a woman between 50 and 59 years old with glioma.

CDR3 sequence reads: CASNRLAGVPDTQYF. As DNA, the CDR3 is TGTGCCAGCAATAGACTAGCGGGAGTGCCTGATACGCAGTATTTT. The chain uses TRBV6-1 and TRBJ2-3, with 12 bases matching TRBD2. CDR1 is MNHNS and CDR2 is SASEGT in the germline V gene. V was pared by 7 bases and J by 6 bases, with 8 bases of the junction left unmatched. There are 15 residues in the CDR3.

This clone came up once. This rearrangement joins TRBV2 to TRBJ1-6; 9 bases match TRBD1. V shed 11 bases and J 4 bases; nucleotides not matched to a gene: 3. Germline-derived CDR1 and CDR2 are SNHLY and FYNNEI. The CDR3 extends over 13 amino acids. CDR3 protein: CAGGQGYNSPLHF. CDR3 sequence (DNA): TGTGCCGGGGGACAGGGATATAATTCACCCCTCCACTTT.

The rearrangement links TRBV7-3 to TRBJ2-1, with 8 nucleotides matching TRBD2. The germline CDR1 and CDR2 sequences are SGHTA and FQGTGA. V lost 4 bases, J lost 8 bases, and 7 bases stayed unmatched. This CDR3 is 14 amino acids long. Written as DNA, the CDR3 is TGTGCCAGCAGCTCAGGGACTAGATTAGATGAGCAGTTCTTC. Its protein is CASSSGTRLDEQFF.

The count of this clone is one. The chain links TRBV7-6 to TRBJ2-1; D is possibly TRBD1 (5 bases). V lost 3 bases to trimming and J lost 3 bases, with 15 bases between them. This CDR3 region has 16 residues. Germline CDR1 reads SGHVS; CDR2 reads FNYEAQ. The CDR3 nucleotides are TGTGCCAGCAGCTTGGGTAGGAAGGGGATCTACAATGAGCAGTTCTTC. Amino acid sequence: CASSLGRKGIYNEQFF.

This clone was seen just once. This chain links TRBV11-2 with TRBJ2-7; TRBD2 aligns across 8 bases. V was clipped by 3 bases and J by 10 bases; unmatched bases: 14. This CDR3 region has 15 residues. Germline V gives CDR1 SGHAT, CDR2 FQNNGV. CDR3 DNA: TGTGCCAGCAGCTTGGGACTAGGGCCCTCATATCACCAGTACTTC. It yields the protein CASSLGLGPSYHQYF.

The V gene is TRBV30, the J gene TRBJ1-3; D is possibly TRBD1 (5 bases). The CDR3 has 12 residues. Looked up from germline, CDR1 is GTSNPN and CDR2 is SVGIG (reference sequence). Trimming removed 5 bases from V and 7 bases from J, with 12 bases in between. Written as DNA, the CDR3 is TGTGCCTGGGCGGGACTTTTGAACACCATATATTTT. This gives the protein CAWAGLLNTIYF.

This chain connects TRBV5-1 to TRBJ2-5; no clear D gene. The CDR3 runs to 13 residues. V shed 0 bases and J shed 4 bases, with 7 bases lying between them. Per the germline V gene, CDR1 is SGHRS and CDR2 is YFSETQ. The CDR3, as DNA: TGCGCCAGCAGCTTGGGGGCAGGAGAGACCCAGTACTTC. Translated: CASSLGAGETQYF. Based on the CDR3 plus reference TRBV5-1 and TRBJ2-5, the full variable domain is KAGVTQTPRYLIKTRGQQVTLSCSPISGHRSVSWYQQTPGQGLQFLFEYFSETQRNKGNFPGRFSGRQFSNSRSEMNVSTLELGDSALYLCASSLGAGETQYFGPGTRLLVL.

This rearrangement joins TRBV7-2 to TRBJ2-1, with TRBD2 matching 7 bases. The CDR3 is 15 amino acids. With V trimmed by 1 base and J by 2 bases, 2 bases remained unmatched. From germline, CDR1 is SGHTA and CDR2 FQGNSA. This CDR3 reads CASSLGSGTYNEQFF. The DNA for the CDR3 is TGTGCCAGCAGCTTAGGAAGCGGGACCTACAATGAGCAGTTCTTC.

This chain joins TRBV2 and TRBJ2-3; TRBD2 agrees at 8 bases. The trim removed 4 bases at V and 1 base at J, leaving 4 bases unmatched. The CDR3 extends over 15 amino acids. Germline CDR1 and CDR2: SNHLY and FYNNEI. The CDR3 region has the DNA TGTGCCAGCAGTGCCCGGGGGGGCCGCACAGATACGCAGTATTTT. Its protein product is CASSARGGRTDTQYF.

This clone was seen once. The CDR3 here is CASSLVGREGYEQYF. The CDR3 DNA reads TGCGCCAGCAGCTTGGTCGGGCGGGAGGGCTACGAGCAGTACTTC. The chain joins TRBV5-1 to TRBJ2-7, with 9 positions matching TRBD2. Per germline, CDR1 SGHRS and CDR2 YFSETQ. The CDR3 is made up of 15 amino acids. Germline trimming cut 0 bases from V and 3 bases from J; bases unmatched to any gene: 4.

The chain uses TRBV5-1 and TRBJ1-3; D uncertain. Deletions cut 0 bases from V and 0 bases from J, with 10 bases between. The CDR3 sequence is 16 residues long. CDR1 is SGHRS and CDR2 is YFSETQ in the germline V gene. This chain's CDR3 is CASSLGRIRSGNTIYF. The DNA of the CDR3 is TGCGCCAGCAGCTTGGGGCGGATCCGCTCTGGAAACACCATATATTTT.

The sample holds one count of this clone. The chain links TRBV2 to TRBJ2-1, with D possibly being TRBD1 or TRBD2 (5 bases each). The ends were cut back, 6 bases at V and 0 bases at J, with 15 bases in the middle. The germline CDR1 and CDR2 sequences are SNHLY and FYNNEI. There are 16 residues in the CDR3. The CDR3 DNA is TGTGCCAGCAGGGGCTTTGGGGGAAGCTCCTACAATGAGCAGTTCTTC. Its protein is CASRGFGGSSYNEQFF. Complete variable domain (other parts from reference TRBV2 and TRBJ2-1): EPEVTQTPSHQVTQMGQEVILRCVPISNHLYFYWYRQILGQKVEFLVSFYNNEISEKSEIFDDQFSVERPDGSNFTLKIRSTKLEDSAMYFCASRGFGGSSYNEQFFGPGTRLTVL.

CDR3 region: CASPSGAEGYTF. The CDR3 DNA follows: TGTGCCAGCCCCTCGGGGGCGGAAGGCTACACCTTC. The chain recombines TRBV2 with TRBJ1-2; tentatively, D is TRBD1 (6 bases). Germline CDR1 is SNHLY and CDR2 is FYNNEI. The CDR3 has 12 amino acids. V was trimmed by 8 bases and J by 8 bases, leaving 15 bases between them.

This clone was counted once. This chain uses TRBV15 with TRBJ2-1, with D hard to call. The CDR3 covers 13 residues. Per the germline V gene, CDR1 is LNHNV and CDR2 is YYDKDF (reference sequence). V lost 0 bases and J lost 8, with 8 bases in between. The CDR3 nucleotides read TGTGCCACCAGCAGAGATAGGACCTATGAGCAGTTCTTC. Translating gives CATSRDRTYEQFF.

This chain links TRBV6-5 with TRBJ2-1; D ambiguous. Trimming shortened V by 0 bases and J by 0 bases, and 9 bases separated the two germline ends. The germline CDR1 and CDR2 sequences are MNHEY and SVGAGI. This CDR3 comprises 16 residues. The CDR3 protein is CASSYSTLTSYNEQFF. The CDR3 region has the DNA TGTGCCAGCAGTTACTCTACGCTTACCTCCTACAATGAGCAGTTCTTC.

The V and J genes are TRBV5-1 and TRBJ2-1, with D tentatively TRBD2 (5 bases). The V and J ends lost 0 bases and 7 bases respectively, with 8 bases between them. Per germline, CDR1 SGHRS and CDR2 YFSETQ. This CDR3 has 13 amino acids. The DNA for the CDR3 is TGCGCCAGCAGCTTGGCGGGGATTAATGAGCAGTTCTTC. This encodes CASSLAGINEQFF.

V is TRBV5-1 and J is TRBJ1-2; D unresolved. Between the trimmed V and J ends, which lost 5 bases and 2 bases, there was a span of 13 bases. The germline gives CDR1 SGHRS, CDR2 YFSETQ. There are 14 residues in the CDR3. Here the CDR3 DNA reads TGCGCCAGCAGTCCCTCGGCGGAAAACTATGGCTACACCTTC. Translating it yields CASSPSAENYGYTF. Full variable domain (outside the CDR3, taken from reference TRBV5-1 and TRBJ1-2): KAGVTQTPRYLIKTRGQQVTLSCSPISGHRSVSWYQQTPGQGLQFLFEYFSETQRNKGNFPGRFSGRQFSNSRSEMNVSTLELGDSALYLCASSPSAENYGYTFGSGTRLTVV.

CDR3 region: CASSHSGAAQPQHF. The CDR3 DNA follows: TGTGCCAGCAGCCATTCAGGGGCAGCTCAGCCCCAGCATTTT. The chain links TRBV14 to TRBJ1-5, with D perhaps matching TRBD1 (6 bases). This CDR3 has 14 amino acids. Per germline, CDR1 SGHDN and CDR2 FVKESK. V was pared by 3 bases and J by 6 bases, with 12 bases between.

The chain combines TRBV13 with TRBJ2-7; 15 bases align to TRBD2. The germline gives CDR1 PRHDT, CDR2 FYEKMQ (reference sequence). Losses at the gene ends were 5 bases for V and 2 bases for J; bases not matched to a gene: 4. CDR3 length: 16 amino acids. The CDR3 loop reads CASSTRTSGRAYEQYF. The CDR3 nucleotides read TGTGCCAGCAGCACTCGGACTAGCGGGAGGGCCTACGAGCAGTACTTC.

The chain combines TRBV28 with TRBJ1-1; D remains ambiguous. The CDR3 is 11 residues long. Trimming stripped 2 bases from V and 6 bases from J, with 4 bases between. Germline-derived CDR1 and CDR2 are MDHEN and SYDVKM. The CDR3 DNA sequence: TGTGCCAGCAGTTTAAGCGCTGAAGCTTTCTTT. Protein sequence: CASSLSAEAFF.

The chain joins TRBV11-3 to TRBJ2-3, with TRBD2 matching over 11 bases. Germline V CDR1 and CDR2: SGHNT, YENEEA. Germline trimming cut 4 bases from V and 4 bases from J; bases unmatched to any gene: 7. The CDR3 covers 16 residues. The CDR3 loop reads CASSSGTSGSSDTQYF. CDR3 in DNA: TGTGCCAGCAGCTCCGGGACTAGCGGATCCTCAGATACGCAGTATTTT.

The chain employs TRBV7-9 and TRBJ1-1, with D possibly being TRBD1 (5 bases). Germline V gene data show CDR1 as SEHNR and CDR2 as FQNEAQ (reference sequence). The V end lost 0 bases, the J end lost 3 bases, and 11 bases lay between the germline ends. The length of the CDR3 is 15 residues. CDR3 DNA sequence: TGTGCCAGCAGCTTAGCAGCAGGGAGGGACACTGAAGCTTTCTTT. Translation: CASSLAAGRDTEAFF.

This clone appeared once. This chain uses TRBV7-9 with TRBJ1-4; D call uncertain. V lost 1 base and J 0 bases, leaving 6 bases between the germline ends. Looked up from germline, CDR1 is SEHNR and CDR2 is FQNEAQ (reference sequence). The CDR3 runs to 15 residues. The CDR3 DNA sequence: TGTGCCAGCAGCTTAGGAAGGGCAACTAATGAAAAACTGTTTTTT. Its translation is CASSLGRATNEKLFF.

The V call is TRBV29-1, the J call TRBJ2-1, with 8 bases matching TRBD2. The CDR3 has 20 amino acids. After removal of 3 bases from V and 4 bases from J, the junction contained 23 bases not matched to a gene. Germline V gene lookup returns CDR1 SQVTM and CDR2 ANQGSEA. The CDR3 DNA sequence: TGCAGCGTTGATAGGTTTCGTGAGGGCCGGGAGGGAGGGGGATACAATGAGCAGTTCTTC. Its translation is CSVDRFREGREGGGYNEQFF.